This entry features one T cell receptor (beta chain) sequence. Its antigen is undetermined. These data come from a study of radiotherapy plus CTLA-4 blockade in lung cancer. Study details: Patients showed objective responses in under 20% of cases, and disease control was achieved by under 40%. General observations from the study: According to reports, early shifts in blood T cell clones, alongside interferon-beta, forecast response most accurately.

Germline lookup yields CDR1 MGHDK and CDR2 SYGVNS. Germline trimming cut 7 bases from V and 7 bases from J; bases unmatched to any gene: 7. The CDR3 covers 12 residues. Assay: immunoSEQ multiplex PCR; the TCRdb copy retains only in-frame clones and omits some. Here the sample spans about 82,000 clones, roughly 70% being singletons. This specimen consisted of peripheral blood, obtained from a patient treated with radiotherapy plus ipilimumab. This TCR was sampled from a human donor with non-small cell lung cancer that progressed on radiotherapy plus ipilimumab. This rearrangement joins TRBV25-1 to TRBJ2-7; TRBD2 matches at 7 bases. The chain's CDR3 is CASNDGLGEQYF. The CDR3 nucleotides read TGTGCCAGCAACGACGGACTAGGGGAGCAGTACTTC.